The 6 T cell receptor beta chains below all came from one sample that was sequenced in a study of OX40 agonist ivuxolimab in advanced cancers. Sequencing used immunoSEQ multiplex PCR; TCRdb keeps in-frame clones, though not all of them. The sample includes more than 50,000 clones, 75% to 85% of them seen just once. The source was CD4+ or CD8+ T cells sorted from blood, collected in a trial of the OX40 agonist ivuxolimab. These receptors were collected from an adult with an advanced solid tumor such as melanoma, head and neck, liver or kidney cancer.

This rearrangement joins TRBV6-1 to TRBJ1-1; 7 nucleotides align to TRBD1. Germline assignment: CDR1 MNHNS and CDR2 SASEGT. Trimming removed 8 bases from V and 1 base from J; junction bases left unmatched: 10. CDR3 length: 15 amino acids. CDR3 in DNA: TGTGCCAGCCGACGGGACAGTAACTCGAACACTGAAGCTTTCTTT. It translates to CASRRDSNSNTEAFF.

This clone was counted between two and nine times. This chain connects TRBV19 to TRBJ2-5; unclear D gene. The germline V gene encodes CDR1 LNHDA and CDR2 SQIVND (reference sequence). CDR3 length equals 13 residues. Trimming took off 5 bases at V and 4 bases at J, with 11 bases between the two ends. In nucleotides, the CDR3 is TGTGCCAGTAGTCTAGTTTGGGGAGAGACCCAGTACTTC. Amino acid sequence: CASSLVWGETQYF.

For the CDR3, the DNA is TGTGCCAGCAGCCAACTAGGACTAGCGGGGGACACAGATACGCAGTATTTT. This sequence encodes CASSQLGLAGDTDTQYF. V gene TRBV4-2 combines with J gene TRBJ2-3, with 13 positions matching TRBD2. In germline, CDR1 is LGHNA, CDR2 YNFKEQ. CDR3 size: 17 residues. Trimming removed 2 bases from V and 2 bases from J; junction bases left unmatched: 4.

V usage is TRBV5-1 and J usage is TRBJ2-1, with D possibly TRBD2 on 6 matching bases. This CDR3 contains 15 residues. The V end was cut by 6 bases, the J end by 2 bases, with 15 bases between. Germline V CDR1 and CDR2: SGHRS, YFSETQ. CDR3 in amino acids: CASNGGATAYNEQFF. Written as DNA, the CDR3 is TGCGCCAGCAATGGCGGGGCGACAGCCTACAATGAGCAGTTCTTC.

The chain uses TRBV11-3 and TRBJ2-1; D gene unclear. In germline, CDR1 is SGHNT, CDR2 YENEEA. The CDR3 is made up of 15 amino acids. The germline V and J ends were trimmed by 5 bases and 5 bases, with 16 bases remaining between them. The CDR3 here is CASSDVPVRHNEQFF. The DNA of the CDR3 is TGTGCCAGCAGCGATGTCCCGGTTCGGCACAATGAGCAGTTCTTC. Complete variable domain (other parts from reference TRBV11-3 and TRBJ2-1): EAGVVQSPRYKIIEKKQPVAFWCNPISGHNTLYWYLQNLGQGPELLIRYENEEAVDDSQLPKDRFSAERLKGVDSTLKIQPAELGDSAVYLCASSDVPVRHNEQFFGPGTRLTVL.

The chain recombines TRBV7-8 with TRBJ1-2; no clear D gene. V lost 4 bases to trimming and J lost 2 bases, with 11 bases between them. The V gene's germline CDR1 is SGHVS and CDR2 FQNEAQ. The CDR3 runs to 14 residues. The CDR3 DNA follows: TGTGCCAGCAGCTCCCGACGCCGCAACTATGGCTACACCTTC. This translates into CASSSRRRNYGYTF.